Each of the 25 T cell receptor beta chains below was sequenced from the same sample in a study of cytomegalovirus exposure and HLA in healthy donors. The PCR had 60 Vbeta and 13 Jbeta primers. The repertoire was sequenced with immunoSEQ multiplex PCR; TCRdb's copy has only in-frame clones and lacks some. The sample lists roughly 150,000 clones; about 83% were seen once. Sequencing used PBMCs. The receptor set was obtained from a man aged 35-49 years in good health and CMV-seropositive.

The chain joins TRBV11-2 to TRBJ2-1; D is undetermined. The CDR3 extends over 13 amino acids. Germline V CDR1 and CDR2: SGHAT, FQNNGV. V lost 1 base and J lost 6, with 7 bases in between. CDR3 protein: CASSLGVANEQFF. In DNA, the CDR3 is TGTGCCAGCAGCTTAGGAGTCGCCAATGAGCAGTTCTTC.

This chain joins TRBV29-1 and TRBJ2-5, with TRBD2 matching over 7 bases. The CDR3 length is 14 residues. Germline V gene data show CDR1 as SQVTM and CDR2 as ANQGSEA. V lost 4 bases to trimming and J lost 3 bases; unmatched junction nucleotides: 8. CDR3 loop: CSVGRKAGEETQYF. CDR3 in DNA: TGCAGCGTTGGAAGAAAGGCGGGAGAAGAGACCCAGTACTTC.

This clone was found once. The chain is built from TRBV19 and TRBJ2-1; no reliable D call. Germline V gives CDR1 LNHDA, CDR2 SQIVND (reference sequence). V shed 7 bases and J shed 7 bases, with 8 bases lying between them. The CDR3 is made up of 11 amino acids. The CDR3 loop is CASTRANEQFF. The CDR3 DNA follows: TGTGCCAGTACGCGAGCGAATGAGCAGTTCTTC.

V and J are TRBV7-2 and TRBJ2-5; D is uncertain. Trimming took 0 bases from V and 4 from J, leaving 6 bases between them. CDR1 SGHTA and CDR2 FQGNSA come from the germline V gene. This CDR3 has 13 amino acids. CDR3 nucleotides: TGTGCCAGCAGCTTAGCGTCGTTAGAGACCCAGTACTTC. Protein product: CASSLASLETQYF.

The chain uses TRBV12-5 and TRBJ2-1, with D unclear. This CDR3 spans 16 amino acids. Per the germline V gene, CDR1 is LGHNT and CDR2 is FRNRAP. V gave up 2 bases and J gave up 7 bases, with 18 bases separating them. The CDR3, as DNA: TGTGCTAGTGGTTTGCTTACGTTGGTGGCAGTAAATGAGCAGTTCTTC. Its translation is CASGLLTLVAVNEQFF.

The chain links TRBV12-5 to TRBJ1-1, with 11 positions matching TRBD1. V lost 9 bases to trimming and J lost 8 bases; unmatched junction nucleotides: 17. Germline CDR1 and CDR2: LGHNT and FRNRAP. This CDR3 spans 16 amino acids. CDR3 coding DNA: TGTGCTAGACTAGGCCCTTCAGGGACAGGGGGAACCGAAGCTTTCTTT. Translation gives CARLGPSGTGGTEAFF.

V is TRBV12-5 and J is TRBJ1-6; 7 bases align to TRBD1. Germline lookup yields CDR1 LGHNT and CDR2 FRNRAP. CDR3 size: 13 residues. V lost 1 base to trimming and J lost 10 bases; unmatched junction nucleotides: 1. This CDR3 is CASGLETGSPLHF. As DNA, the CDR3 is TGTGCTAGTGGTTTGGAGACAGGGTCACCCCTCCACTTT.

V usage is TRBV19 and J usage is TRBJ1-5; D is possibly TRBD1 (5 bases). Germline V gene sequence: CDR1 LNHDA, CDR2 SQIVND (reference sequence). The V and J ends lost 5 bases and 1 base respectively, with 12 bases between them. The CDR3 contains 15 residues. The DNA of the CDR3 is TGTGCCAGTAGTTCAATCGGGGGGAGCAATCAGCCCCAGCATTTT. This translates into CASSSIGGSNQPQHF. The variable domain in full, completed from reference TRBV19 and TRBJ1-5, reads DGGITQSPKYLFRKEGQNVTLSCEQNLNHDAMYWYRQDPGQGLRLIYYSQIVNDFQKGDIAEGYSVSREKKESFPLTVTSAQKNPTAFYLCASSSIGGSNQPQHFGDGTRLSIL.

V and J are TRBV10-2 and TRBJ1-5, with 11 bases that match TRBD1. The V segment lost 8 bases and the J segment 11 bases; nucleotides outside the gene matches: 17. In germline, CDR1 is WSHSY, CDR2 SAAADI. This CDR3 is 16 amino acids long. CDR3 sequence reads: CASLGQGANGFATQHF. CDR3 nucleotide sequence: TGCGCCAGCCTCGGACAGGGGGCTAACGGGTTCGCGACCCAGCATTTT.

The chain carries TRBV7-2 and TRBJ2-5; 16 positions match TRBD2. The trim removed 5 bases at V and 4 bases at J, leaving 4 bases unmatched. The CDR3 is 16 amino acids. Germline CDR1 is SGHTA and CDR2 is FQGNSA. CDR3 nucleotides: TGTGCCAGCAGCACCGGGACTAGCGGGAGGGGAGAGACCCAGTACTTC. Its translation is CASSTGTSGRGETQYF. Variable domain in full (rest from reference TRBV7-2 and TRBJ2-5): GAGVSQSPSNKVTEKGKDVELRCDPISGHTALYWYRQSLGQGLEFLIYFQGNSAPDKSGLPSDRFSAERTGGSVSTLTIQRTQQEDSAVYLCASSTGTSGRGETQYFGPGTRLLVL.

J is TRBJ2-5 and V is TRBV15; TRBD2 might be the D (5 bases). CDR3 length: 15 residues. Germline values: CDR1 LNHNV, CDR2 YYDKDF (reference sequence). V shed 5 bases and J shed 1 base, with 14 bases lying between them. CDR3: CATSPRTRTQETQYF. CDR3 bases: TGTGCCACCAGCCCAAGAACTAGGACCCAAGAGACCCAGTACTTC.

This chain connects TRBV5-1 to TRBJ2-2, with D possibly matching TRBD1 (6 bases). The CDR3 has 15 amino acids. V was trimmed by 5 bases and J by 0 bases, leaving 11 bases between them. Germline V gene lookup returns CDR1 SGHRS and CDR2 YFSETQ. CDR3 region: CASRRDTANTGELFF. CDR3 DNA: TGCGCCAGCAGAAGGGACACCGCGAACACCGGGGAGCTGTTTTTT.

V is TRBV27 and J is TRBJ2-7; possibly TRBD2 for D (5 bases). Per the germline V gene, CDR1 is MNHEY and CDR2 is SMNVEV (reference sequence). CDR3 length: 14 residues. Trimming pared 5 bases from V and 2 bases from J, leaving 13 bases between. The CDR3 sequence: CASSGTRPPYEQYF. The DNA of the CDR3 is TGTGCCAGCAGTGGTACTAGACCGCCCTACGAGCAGTACTTC.

V and J are TRBV9 and TRBJ2-7; D may be TRBD2 (6 bases). Germline lookup yields CDR1 SGDLS and CDR2 YYNGEE. The V end lost 0 bases, the J end lost 2 bases, and 9 bases lay between the germline ends. This CDR3 has 14 amino acids. Here the CDR3 DNA reads TGTGCCAGCAGCGTAGGCGGGAACGCCTACGAGCAGTACTTC. This sequence encodes CASSVGGNAYEQYF.

This clone has only a few counts. This chain joins TRBV11-2 and TRBJ2-7; 11 bases fit TRBD2. Germline V gene sequence: CDR1 SGHAT, CDR2 FQNNGV. Germline trimming cut 6 bases from V and 9 bases from J; bases unmatched to any gene: 7. This CDR3 has 13 residues. CDR3 sequence reads: CASSSGLAVVQYF. CDR3 DNA sequence: TGTGCCAGCAGTTCGGGACTAGCGGTGGTGCAGTACTTC.

The count of this clone is one. The chain carries TRBV6-5 and TRBJ2-5, with D possibly being TRBD2 (5 bases). The CDR3 loop spans 14 amino acids. Trimming cost V 6 bases and J 2 bases, with 13 bases left between them. The germline CDR1 and CDR2 sequences are MNHEY and SVGAGI. The CDR3 DNA reads as TGTGCCAGCAGCCCACCGGACTCTCAAGAGACCCAGTACTTC. It is translated as CASSPPDSQETQYF.

The chain links TRBV18 to TRBJ2-3; 7 bases line up with TRBD2. The V gene end was trimmed by 3 bases and the J gene end by 2 bases; junction bases not matched to a gene: 5. The germline gives CDR1 KGHSH, CDR2 LQKENI. The CDR3 has 15 residues. CDR3 nucleotides: TGTGCCAGCTCACCCTACCGGGAGGTCACAGATACGCAGTATTTT. Translation gives CASSPYREVTDTQYF.

This clone was detected only once. The junction differs from germline at one of its ends, possibly a read error. V gene TRBV7-9 combines with J gene TRBJ2-3; the match to TRBD1 covers 7 bases. CDR1 is SEHNR and CDR2 is FQNEAQ in the germline V gene (reference sequence). CDR3 length: 17 amino acids. CDR3 protein: CSSSYGDGSRGPDTQYF. The CDR3 nucleotides read TGTTCCAGCAGCTATGGGGATGGTAGTAGGGGGCCAGATACGCAGTATTTT.

V and J are TRBV5-1 and TRBJ1-2; TRBD1 agrees at 12 bases. CDR3 length equals 16 residues. Germline V gives CDR1 SGHRS, CDR2 YFSETQ. V lost 4 bases and J lost 4; bases outside the gene matches: 8. CDR3 sequence reads: CASSLTGTGGSYGYTF. CDR3 nucleotide sequence: TGCGCCAGCAGCCTGACCGGGACAGGGGGCAGCTATGGCTACACCTTC.

This rearrangement joins TRBV28 to TRBJ1-5; 8 positions match TRBD1. Germline V gene lookup returns CDR1 MDHEN and CDR2 SYDVKM. The CDR3 has 16 amino acids. J lost 5 bases, V lost 2 bases, and 8 bases had no gene match. The CDR3 nucleotides read TGTGCCAGCAGTTTACCTTTGGGACAGGACCATCAGCCCCAGCATTTT. Its translation is CASSLPLGQDHQPQHF.

The chain links TRBV6-1 to TRBJ1-2; 11 bases are a match to TRBD1. The CDR3 consists of 17 residues. Germline V lookup: CDR1 MNHNS, CDR2 SASEGT. J was trimmed by 8 bases and V by 1 base; bases with no gene match: 12. The CDR3 bases are TGTGCCAGCAGTGAAGTCGGACAGGGGGCGGTTTCTAGAGGCTACACCTTC. Translation gives CASSEVGQGAVSRGYTF.

This chain uses TRBV29-1 with TRBJ2-1, with 14 bases that match TRBD2. The CDR3 sequence is 17 residues long. Germline trimming cut 4 bases from V and 4 bases from J; bases unmatched to any gene: 9. Per the germline V gene, CDR1 is SQVTM and CDR2 is ANQGSEA. CDR3 amino acids: CSVGRTSGRSGYNEQFF. The CDR3, as DNA: TGCAGCGTTGGACGGACTAGCGGGAGGTCTGGTTACAATGAGCAGTTCTTC.

The chain couples TRBV5-5 to TRBJ2-1; the D gene is possibly TRBD2 (6 bases). Trimming removed 4 bases from V and 9 bases from J, with 17 bases in between. This CDR3 spans 14 amino acids. Looked up from germline, CDR1 is SGHKS and CDR2 is YYEKEE (reference sequence). The CDR3 loop is CASSPRLDVGEQFF. The CDR3 region has the DNA TGTGCCAGCAGCCCCCGACTAGATGTGGGTGAGCAGTTCTTC.

V gene TRBV15 combines with J gene TRBJ2-5, with 7 positions matching TRBD1. The last part of the DNA fits TRBJ2-7 better; the J call may be wrong. The length of the CDR3 is 15 residues. Per germline, CDR1 LNHNV and CDR2 YYDKDF (reference sequence). The CDR3 region is CATSRDRDRHYEQYF. The CDR3 coding sequence is TGTGCCACCAGCAGAGATAGGGACAGACACTACGAGCAGTACTTC.

CDR3 DNA sequence: TGTGCCAGCACCAGGAGGGGTATGAACACTGAAGCTTTCTTT. This gives the protein CASTRRGMNTEAFF. The chain recombines TRBV19 with TRBJ1-1, with D tentatively TRBD1 (5 bases). Germline-derived CDR1 and CDR2 are LNHDA and SQIVND (reference sequence). The CDR3 runs to 14 residues. The ends were cut back, 9 bases at V and 0 bases at J, with 14 bases in the middle.